This passage covers 25 T cell receptor beta chains from one sample sequenced in a study of T cell responses to AZD1222 COVID-19 vaccine. Using immunoSEQ multiplex PCR, the repertoire was profiled, and TCRdb retains in-frame clones only, with some absent. The data hold fewer than 200,000 clones, with 90% to 95% observed a single time. Sequenced here: peripheral blood, sampled 28 days after the second AZD1222 dose. Receptors originate from an adult who received the AZD1222 COVID-19 vaccine.

The V call is TRBV10-2, the J call TRBJ1-2, with 9 bases aligning to TRBD1. With 5 bases clipped from V and 7 bases from J, the junction kept 5 bases outside the gene matches. The germline CDR1 and CDR2 sequences are WSHSY and SAAADI. This CDR3 has 13 residues. The CDR3 loop reads CASSWTGESGYTF. CDR3 nucleotides: TGCGCCAGCAGTTGGACAGGGGAGAGTGGCTACACCTTC.

The chain employs TRBV6-6 and TRBJ1-1; a possible D gene is TRBD1 (5 bases). The germline CDR1 and CDR2 sequences are MNHNY and SVGAGI (reference sequence). Trimming took off 6 bases at V and 3 bases at J, with 8 bases between the two ends. This CDR3 has 12 residues. The CDR3 loop reads CASREGYTEAFF. As DNA, the CDR3 is TGTGCCAGCAGAGAGGGGTACACTGAAGCTTTCTTT.

The V and J genes are TRBV4-1 and TRBJ1-1; maybe TRBD1 (6 bases). CDR1 is MGHRA, CDR2 YSYEKL, per germline. CDR3 size: 14 residues. Trimming left V 5 bases short and J 3 bases short, with 13 bases between. CDR3 sequence (DNA): TGCGCCAGCAGCGTCAGGGGTGTCTACACTGAAGCTTTCTTT. This codes for CASSVRGVYTEAFF.

V is TRBV3-1 (or the pseudogene TRBV3-2) and J is TRBJ1-5; TRBD1 matches 7 bases. This CDR3 has 16 amino acids. Germline loops: CDR1 LGHDT, CDR2 YNNKEL (reference sequence). Germline trimming cut 9 bases from V and 0 bases from J; bases unmatched to any gene: 11. CDR3 in amino acids: CARARQGTYSNQPQHF. The CDR3 nucleotides read TGTGCCAGAGCCCGACAGGGAACCTATAGCAATCAGCCCCAGCATTTT.

The J gene is TRBJ1-2, the V gene TRBV11-1, with TRBD1 identical over 9 bases. The trim removed 4 bases at V and 9 bases at J, leaving 3 bases unmatched. The CDR3 contains 12 residues. From germline, CDR1 is SGHAT and CDR2 FQDESV (reference sequence). CDR3 coding DNA: TGTGCCAGCAGCTACACAGGGGGCAGCTACACCTTC. Amino acid sequence: CASSYTGGSYTF. The whole variable domain, filled in from reference TRBV11-1 and TRBJ1-2, reads EAEVAQSPRYKITEKSQAVAFWCDPISGHATLYWYRQILGQGPELLVQFQDESVVDDSQLPKDRFSAERLKGVDSTLKIQPAELGDSAMYLCASSYTGGSYTFGSGTRLTVV.

This chain connects TRBV7-9 to TRBJ2-1; 8 bases line up with TRBD2. CDR1 is SEHNR, CDR2 FQNEAQ, per germline (reference sequence). After removal of 0 bases from V and 15 bases from J, the junction contained 4 bases not matched to a gene. The CDR3 loop spans 12 amino acids. CDR3 region: CASSLATAGGFF. Written as DNA, the CDR3 is TGTGCCAGCAGCTTAGCGACGGCGGGAGGGTTCTTC.

The rearrangement joins TRBV2 to TRBJ1-6; 7 bases agree with TRBD1. V shed 10 bases, J shed 5 bases, and the junction held 5 bases outside the gene matches. The germline V gene has CDR1 SNHLY and CDR2 FYNNEI. The CDR3 totals 13 residues. CDR3 region: CATTGADNSPLHF. The CDR3 DNA is TGTGCCACCACAGGGGCAGATAATTCACCCCTCCACTTT.

In the case of this clone: In the same sample, other DNA sequences code for this CDR3. The rearrangement uses TRBV28 and TRBJ2-7; D not resolved. The V end was cut by 3 bases, the J end by 1 base, with 4 bases between. Germline V gives CDR1 MDHEN, CDR2 SYDVKM. The CDR3 is 12 residues long. Here the CDR3 reads CASSFSSYEQYF. CDR3 DNA sequence: TGTGCCAGCAGTTTCTCTTCCTACGAGCAGTACTTC.

The chain couples TRBV3-1 (or the pseudogene TRBV3-2) to TRBJ2-2; D gene unclear. Deletions cut 1 base from V and 2 bases from J, with 17 bases between. This CDR3 is 18 amino acids long. Germline CDR1 reads LGHDT; CDR2 reads YNNKEL (reference sequence). The CDR3: CASSQGLNTIPNTGELFF. CDR3 DNA: TGTGCCAGCAGCCAAGGGCTTAATACTATCCCCAACACCGGGGAGCTGTTTTTT.

This chain connects TRBV7-9 to TRBJ1-2; D ambiguous. Germline V gives CDR1 SEHNR, CDR2 FQNEAQ (reference sequence). The CDR3 has 14 residues. V was shortened by 5 bases and J by 1 base, with 11 bases between the two germline ends. CDR3: CASSPTLDNYGYTF. The CDR3 nucleotides read TGTGCCAGCAGCCCCACCCTGGATAACTATGGCTACACCTTC.

The J gene is TRBJ2-3, the V gene TRBV28, with a possible D match to TRBD2 (6 bases). Trimming left V 3 bases short and J 1 base short, with 11 bases between. The germline V gene has CDR1 MDHEN and CDR2 SYDVKM. The CDR3 extends over 15 amino acids. Written as DNA, the CDR3 is TGTGCCAGCAGTTTTGGCGGCGGGGGCACAGATACGCAGTATTTT. It yields the protein CASSFGGGGTDTQYF.

The rearrangement links TRBV6-5 to TRBJ1-2, with D perhaps TRBD1 (6 bases). Trimming stripped 8 bases from V and 4 bases from J, with 14 bases between. This CDR3 comprises 13 residues. The germline V gene encodes CDR1 MNHEY and CDR2 SVGAGI. In nucleotides, the CDR3 is TGTGCCAGCCAAACAGGGTTCGGCTATGGCTACACCTTC. Protein sequence: CASQTGFGYGYTF.

The V and J genes are TRBV5-1 and TRBJ1-1; D gene unclear. The germline V gene has CDR1 SGHRS and CDR2 YFSETQ. This CDR3 contains 15 residues. V was pared by 2 bases and J by 1 base, with 12 bases between. CDR3 DNA sequence: TGCGCCAGCAGCTTTTATTCCACCCCGAACACTGAAGCTTTCTTT. Encoded protein: CASSFYSTPNTEAFF. Variable domain in full (rest from reference TRBV5-1 and TRBJ1-1): KAGVTQTPRYLIKTRGQQVTLSCSPISGHRSVSWYQQTPGQGLQFLFEYFSETQRNKGNFPGRFSGRQFSNSRSEMNVSTLELGDSALYLCASSFYSTPNTEAFFGQGTRLTVV.

The chain recombines TRBV19 with TRBJ1-1; possible D gene TRBD1, 6 bases. CDR1 is LNHDA, CDR2 SQIVND, per germline (reference sequence). V gave up 3 bases and J gave up 7 bases, with 9 bases separating them. The CDR3 loop spans 12 amino acids. This CDR3 reads CASSITGFEAFF. CDR3 coding DNA: TGTGCCAGTAGTATCACAGGGTTTGAAGCTTTCTTT.

This sequence joins TRBV27 and TRBJ1-4, with D possibly being TRBD1 (6 bases). The V end lost 0 bases, the J end lost 3 bases, and 14 bases lay between the germline ends. From germline, CDR1 is MNHEY and CDR2 SMNVEV (reference sequence). The CDR3 is 17 amino acids. The CDR3 DNA reads TGTGCCAGCAGTTTATCTAGGGGGAGGCGGGCTAATGAAAAACTGTTTTTT. Protein product: CASSLSRGRRANEKLFF.

The chain combines TRBV16 with TRBJ2-1; D unresolved. The V gene lost 4 bases and the J gene lost 6 bases, with 7 bases spanning the gap. CDR1 is KGHSY and CDR2 is FQNENV in the germline V gene. CDR3 size: 12 residues. CDR3 nucleotides: TGTGCCAGCAGCCCCAAAGGCAATGAGCAGTTCTTC. As protein: CASSPKGNEQFF.

V gene TRBV19 combines with J gene TRBJ2-5; no firm D call. The length of the CDR3 is 15 residues. Trimming shortened V by 5 bases and J by 5 bases, and 18 bases separated the two germline ends. Germline loops: CDR1 LNHDA, CDR2 SQIVND (reference sequence). Here the CDR3 reads CASSLWLGDWETQYF. The CDR3 DNA reads TGTGCCAGTAGTTTGTGGCTAGGAGATTGGGAGACCCAGTACTTC.

CDR3 loop: CASSYSIGLNTEAFF. The CDR3 DNA sequence: TGTGCCAGCAGTTACTCGATTGGTCTGAACACTGAAGCTTTCTTT. V and J are TRBV6-6 and TRBJ1-1, with D unresolved. CDR3 size: 15 residues. Germline V gene sequence: CDR1 MNHNY, CDR2 SVGAGI (reference sequence). Trimming left V 0 bases short and J 0 bases short, with 8 bases between.

The chain couples TRBV4-1 to TRBJ2-5; 7 bases are shared with TRBD1. Per the germline V gene, CDR1 is MGHRA and CDR2 is YSYEKL. The CDR3 runs 15 residues. The trim removed 5 bases at V and 4 bases at J, leaving 10 bases unmatched. CDR3 sequence reads: CASSEQGRVGETQYF. The DNA of the CDR3 is TGCGCCAGCAGCGAACAGGGGCGAGTTGGAGAGACCCAGTACTTC.

The chain is built from TRBV7-2 and TRBJ2-3, with 12 bases lining up with TRBD2. Germline CDR1 is SGHTA and CDR2 is FQGNSA. The CDR3 has 18 residues. Trimming at V came to 5 bases and at J to 2 bases, leaving 11 bases not matched to a gene. The chain's CDR3 is CASSRTSSGGGSTDTQYF. In DNA, the CDR3 is TGTGCCAGCAGCCGGACTTCTAGCGGGGGGGGCTCCACAGATACGCAGTATTTT.

The chain has TRBV10-2 and TRBJ2-5; TRBD2 aligns across 9 bases. J lost 5 bases, V lost 5 bases, and 6 bases had no gene match. The CDR3 loop spans 14 amino acids. The germline gives CDR1 WSHSY, CDR2 SAAADI. The CDR3 nucleotides read TGCGCCAGCAGTTTAGCGGGAGTGGAGGAGACCCAGTACTTC. Its translation: CASSLAGVEETQYF.

This clone is a singleton in its sample. The V and J genes are TRBV25-1 and TRBJ1-2, with a tentative D call TRBD1 (5 bases). V was clipped by 8 bases and J by 2 bases, with 15 bases between them. The CDR3 contains 14 residues. CDR1 is MGHDK, CDR2 SYGVNS, per germline. The CDR3 nucleotides are TGTGCCAGCGCCCCCGGGGGGAGGAACTATGGCTACACCTTC. Residues: CASAPGGRNYGYTF.

This clone was seen only once. The chain couples TRBV19 to TRBJ1-5; D is ambiguous. There are 15 residues in the CDR3. Germline CDR1 LNHDA, CDR2 SQIVND (reference sequence). Trimming left V 3 bases short and J 2 bases short, with 11 bases between. The CDR3 sequence: CASSIVSAGNQPQHF. The CDR3 coding sequence is TGTGCCAGTAGTATTGTATCGGCGGGCAATCAGCCCCAGCATTTT.

The rearrangement joins TRBV19 to TRBJ1-2; D uncertain. The V end lost 3 bases, the J end lost 7 bases, and 9 bases lay between the germline ends. Germline CDR1 reads LNHDA; CDR2 reads SQIVND (reference sequence). The CDR3 loop spans 12 amino acids. Here the CDR3 DNA reads TGTGCCAGTAGTATCGGGGAGGTTGGCTACACCTTC. This sequence encodes CASSIGEVGYTF. Together with reference TRBV19 and TRBJ1-2, the CDR3 gives the full variable domain: DGGITQSPKYLFRKEGQNVTLSCEQNLNHDAMYWYRQDPGQGLRLIYYSQIVNDFQKGDIAEGYSVSREKKESFPLTVTSAQKNPTAFYLCASSIGEVGYTFGSGTRLTVV.

This clone has a single count. This chain joins TRBV24-1 and TRBJ2-6; D unresolved. The V and J ends lost 5 bases and 2 bases respectively, with 6 bases between them. CDR1 is KGHDR, CDR2 SFDVKD, per germline. This CDR3 spans 14 amino acids. CDR3 DNA: TGTGCCACCAGTGGGGGAACTGGGGCCAACGTCCTGACTTTC. Its protein is CATSGGTGANVLTF.